The 25 T cell receptor beta chains below come from one sample, sequenced in a study of control samples from healthy donors and cancer patients. The protocol was immunoSEQ multiplex PCR, while the TCRdb copy is restricted to in-frame clones and leaves out a portion. The repertoire holds 95,000 to 150,000 clones, with about 92% as singletons. Sequenced material: PBMCs. These receptors all come from a man older than 75 with head and neck cancer.

The CDR3 region is CASSIGLLLYEQYF. The CDR3 DNA sequence: TGTGCCAGTAGTATCGGACTACTCCTCTACGAGCAGTACTTC. The chain joins TRBV19 to TRBJ2-7; D may be TRBD2 (6 bases). The V end was cut by 3 bases, the J end by 3 bases, with 12 bases between. This CDR3 spans 14 amino acids. CDR1 is LNHDA, CDR2 SQIVND, per germline (reference sequence).

The chain recombines TRBV19 with TRBJ1-1; 7 bases are shared with TRBD1. Germline CDR1 and CDR2: LNHDA and SQIVND (reference sequence). V trimming: 7 bases; J trimming: 5 bases; junction bases outside the gene matches: 13. The CDR3 covers 15 residues. This CDR3 is CASTQGGGGGTEAFF. The CDR3 coding sequence is TGTGCCAGTACGCAGGGAGGGGGCGGAGGAACTGAAGCTTTCTTT.

The gene calls are TRBV6-5 and TRBJ1-2; 7 bases are shared with TRBD1. Germline V gene lookup returns CDR1 MNHEY and CDR2 SVGAGI. CDR3 length: 13 amino acids. V gave up 4 bases and J gave up 5 bases; unmatched junction bases: 4. This chain's CDR3 is CASSFDRDYGYTF. The CDR3 nucleotides read TGTGCCAGCAGTTTCGACAGGGATTATGGCTACACCTTC.

This rearrangement joins TRBV19 to TRBJ1-2, with a possible D match to TRBD1 (6 bases). The CDR3 totals 12 residues. The ends were cut back, 8 bases at V and 6 bases at J, with 13 bases in the middle. Per the germline V gene, CDR1 is LNHDA and CDR2 is SQIVND (reference sequence). As DNA, the CDR3 is TGTGCCAGTGAACAGGGCTGGAATGGCTACACCTTC. It encodes CASEQGWNGYTF. The full variable domain, its missing parts supplied by reference TRBV19 and TRBJ1-2, is DGGITQSPKYLFRKEGQNVTLSCEQNLNHDAMYWYRQDPGQGLRLIYYSQIVNDFQKGDIAEGYSVSREKKESFPLTVTSAQKNPTAFYLCASEQGWNGYTFGSGTRLTVV.

The rearrangement joins TRBV30 to TRBJ1-5; TRBD1 agrees at 7 bases. The V and J ends lost 5 bases and 5 bases, in that order; junction bases with no gene match: 12. The CDR3 length is 15 residues. In germline, CDR1 is GTSNPN, CDR2 SVGIG (reference sequence). The CDR3 spells CAWSPGQTFYQPQHF. Here the CDR3 DNA reads TGTGCCTGGTCTCCGGGACAGACATTTTATCAGCCCCAGCATTTT.

Comments on this clone: This sample also contains other DNA sequences that code for the same CDR3. The gene calls are TRBV3-1 (or the pseudogene TRBV3-2) and TRBJ2-2; D uncertain. Trimming shortened V by 2 bases and J by 4 bases, and 5 bases separated the two germline ends. CDR1 and CDR2 (germline): LGHDT, YNNKEL (reference sequence). CDR3 size: 13 residues. The CDR3 spells CASSQRPTGELFF. In DNA, the CDR3 is TGTGCCAGCAGCCAACGCCCCACCGGGGAGCTGTTTTTT.

The chain links TRBV12-3 or TRBV12-4 to TRBJ2-3; 9 positions match TRBD1. CDR3 length: 12 residues. V shed 1 base, J shed 14 bases, and the junction held 4 bases outside the gene matches. This chain's CDR3 is CASSLVTGQGYF. DNA of the CDR3: TGTGCCAGCAGTTTAGTTACGGGACAGGGGTATTTT.

V and J are TRBV4-1 and TRBJ2-7; TRBD1 agrees at 12 bases. The trim removed 1 base at V and 1 base at J, leaving 8 bases unmatched. This CDR3 has 18 amino acids. The V gene's germline CDR1 is MGHRA and CDR2 YSYEKL. The CDR3 loop reads CASSQGRGTGGASYEQYF. CDR3 nucleotides: TGCGCCAGCAGCCAAGGGAGGGGGACAGGGGGCGCGTCCTACGAGCAGTACTTC.

V and J are TRBV7-9 and TRBJ2-7; D not resolved. V was cut by 8 bases and J by 7 bases, with 12 bases left in between. There are 11 residues in the CDR3. Germline V gene sequence: CDR1 SEHNR, CDR2 FQNEAQ (reference sequence). CDR3 nucleotides: TGTGCCAGCCACCACGTGGGGGAGCAGTACTTC. Its protein is CASHHVGEQYF.

The chain is built from TRBV6-2 or TRBV6-3 and TRBJ2-3, with TRBD2 matching 9 bases. CDR1 is MNHEY, CDR2 SVGEGT, per germline. The length of the CDR3 is 15 residues. Trimming at V came to 5 bases and at J to 5 bases, leaving 8 bases not matched to a gene. The CDR3 DNA reads TGTGCCAGCAGTCCGCTGGCGGGGGGGCAAGATACGCAGTATTTT. Protein: CASSPLAGGQDTQYF.

The J gene is TRBJ2-3, the V gene TRBV5-1; 8 positions agree with TRBD2. CDR3 length: 15 amino acids. V dropped 4 bases and J dropped 0; count of bases not matched to a gene: 4. Germline V gives CDR1 SGHRS, CDR2 YFSETQ. The CDR3, as DNA: TGCGCCAGCAGCATTAGCGGGATAAGCACAGATACGCAGTATTTT. Encoded protein: CASSISGISTDTQYF.

This rearrangement joins TRBV7-9 to TRBJ1-2; 8 positions match TRBD1. The germline CDR1 and CDR2 sequences are SEHNR and FQNEAQ (reference sequence). V lost 4 bases and J lost 3; bases outside the gene matches: 16. CDR3 length: 18 amino acids. CDR3 sequence (DNA): TGTGCCAGCAGCTATACTCGGACAGGGATATACAAAGACTATGGCTACACCTTC. Translated, it gives CASSYTRTGIYKDYGYTF.

V is TRBV7-8 and J is TRBJ2-7, with D unclear. In germline, CDR1 is SGHVS, CDR2 FQNEAQ. This CDR3 has 13 residues. With 3 bases removed from V and 4 bases from J, the gap between germline ends came to 10 bases. CDR3 bases: TGTGCCAGCAGCTTGAGTAAGTGGTACGAGCAGTACTTC. Translating gives CASSLSKWYEQYF.

This chain joins TRBV5-1 and TRBJ1-2; D is possibly TRBD1 (6 bases). The CDR3 runs 13 residues. Trimming left V 4 bases short and J 4 bases short, with 11 bases between. Germline CDR1 SGHRS, CDR2 YFSETQ. This chain's CDR3 is CASSPQGSYGYTF. CDR3 DNA: TGCGCCAGCAGCCCGCAGGGGTCCTATGGCTACACCTTC.

The rearrangement links TRBV5-1 to TRBJ1-5; D might be TRBD1 (6 bases). The CDR3 loop spans 13 amino acids. Germline-derived CDR1 and CDR2 are SGHRS and YFSETQ. The V end was cut by 5 bases, the J end by 5 bases, with 11 bases between. The CDR3 DNA is TGCGCCAGCAGTTGGGGGGCAGATCAGCCCCAGCATTTT. Protein product: CASSWGADQPQHF.

The V call is TRBV7-9, the J call TRBJ1-1, with D maybe TRBD1 (6 bases). The CDR3 extends over 14 amino acids. V was clipped by 5 bases and J by 1 base, with 11 bases between them. Germline V gene data show CDR1 as SEHNR and CDR2 as FQNEAQ (reference sequence). The CDR3, as DNA: TGTGCCAGCAGCGGGACACTGAAGAACACTGAAGCTTTCTTT. Translation: CASSGTLKNTEAFF.

The chain is built from TRBV28 and TRBJ1-5; the D is unclear. In germline, CDR1 is MDHEN, CDR2 SYDVKM. CDR3 length: 15 amino acids. The germline V and J ends were trimmed by 8 bases and 7 bases, with 21 bases remaining between them. The CDR3 DNA reads as TGTGCCAGCGGGAGCAATACAGAGTTAGGGCAGCCCCAGCATTTT. Its translation: CASGSNTELGQPQHF.

The chain joins TRBV4-1 to TRBJ1-4, with unresolved D. Trimming cost V 1 base and J 6 bases, with 6 bases left between them. From germline, CDR1 is MGHRA and CDR2 YSYEKL. There are 13 residues in the CDR3. CDR3 nucleotides: TGCGCCAGCAGCCAAGGGGTCGATGAAAAACTGTTTTTT. It specifies CASSQGVDEKLFF.

This sequence joins TRBV7-9 and TRBJ1-6, with TRBD1 as a possible D gene (6 bases). Germline CDR1 is SEHNR and CDR2 is FQNEAQ (reference sequence). V was shortened by 5 bases and J by 0 bases, with 20 bases between the two germline ends. This CDR3 is built from 19 residues. The CDR3 DNA is TGTGCCAGCAGCCGATCAGGGGCCCGCACGAGCTCCTATAATTCACCCCTCCACTTT. It is translated as CASSRSGARTSSYNSPLHF.

The V and J genes are TRBV6-1 and TRBJ2-4; 8 positions match TRBD2. Germline CDR1 and CDR2: MNHNS and SASEGT. With V trimmed by 6 bases and J by 1 base, 8 bases remained unmatched. CDR3 length: 16 amino acids. CDR3 coding DNA: TGTGCCAGCAGGGAATTTAGCGGGGTTGCCAAAAACATTCAGTACTTC. This sequence encodes CASREFSGVAKNIQYF.

This clone was picked up one time. The gene calls are TRBV7-9 and TRBJ2-3; the D gene is possibly TRBD2 (6 bases). CDR1 is SEHNR and CDR2 is FQNEAQ in the germline V gene (reference sequence). Trimming took off 6 bases at V and 0 bases at J, with 13 bases between the two ends. This CDR3 contains 15 residues. CDR3 sequence (DNA): TGTGCCAGCAGATGGACAAGCGGGAGCACAGATACGCAGTATTTT. Translating it yields CASRWTSGSTDTQYF.

With regard to this clone: In the same sample, other DNA sequences code for this CDR3. The V and J genes are TRBV30 and TRBJ1-1; 11 bases line up with TRBD1. Trimming removed 6 bases from V and 3 bases from J; junction bases left unmatched: 3. The CDR3 covers 13 residues. The V gene's germline CDR1 is GTSNPN and CDR2 SVGIG (reference sequence). This chain's CDR3 is CACRDRGYTEAFF. The CDR3 nucleotides are TGTGCCTGCAGGGACAGGGGGTACACTGAAGCTTTCTTT. Together with reference TRBV30 and TRBJ1-1, the CDR3 gives the full variable domain: SQTIHQWPATLVQPVGSPLSLECTVEGTSNPNLYWYRQAAGRGLQLLFYSVGIGQISSEVPQNLSASRPQDRQFILSSKKLLLSDSGFYLCACRDRGYTEAFFGQGTRLTVV.

The chain joins TRBV5-1 to TRBJ2-3, with 9 bases lining up with TRBD2. The CDR3 sequence is 16 residues long. With V trimmed by 0 bases and J by 0 bases, 2 bases remained unmatched. Germline-derived CDR1 and CDR2 are SGHRS and YFSETQ. The CDR3 sequence is CASSLDAGGSTDTQYF. The CDR3 bases are TGCGCCAGCAGCTTGGACGCGGGGGGGAGCACAGATACGCAGTATTTT.

This clone was recorded once. The chain uses TRBV6-2 or TRBV6-3 and TRBJ2-7; the match to TRBD1 covers 9 bases. V dropped 4 bases and J dropped 5; count of bases not matched to a gene: 6. The CDR3 loop spans 14 amino acids. From germline, CDR1 is MNHEY and CDR2 SVGEGT. In nucleotides, the CDR3 is TGTGCCAGCAGTTTCCGGGACAGGGTGCACGAGCAGTACTTC. Translation gives CASSFRDRVHEQYF.

The chain has TRBV2 and TRBJ1-3, with D unresolved. The germline V and J ends were trimmed by 3 bases and 1 base, with 7 bases remaining between them. The germline CDR1 and CDR2 sequences are SNHLY and FYNNEI. The CDR3 extends over 14 amino acids. CDR3 in DNA: TGTGCCAGCAGTGATCGGGTATCTGGAAACACCATATATTTT. Its translation: CASSDRVSGNTIYF. Combining the CDR3 with reference TRBV2 and TRBJ1-3 gives the whole variable domain EPEVTQTPSHQVTQMGQEVILRCVPISNHLYFYWYRQILGQKVEFLVSFYNNEISEKSEIFDDQFSVERPDGSNFTLKIRSTKLEDSAMYFCASSDRVSGNTIYFGEGSWLTVV.